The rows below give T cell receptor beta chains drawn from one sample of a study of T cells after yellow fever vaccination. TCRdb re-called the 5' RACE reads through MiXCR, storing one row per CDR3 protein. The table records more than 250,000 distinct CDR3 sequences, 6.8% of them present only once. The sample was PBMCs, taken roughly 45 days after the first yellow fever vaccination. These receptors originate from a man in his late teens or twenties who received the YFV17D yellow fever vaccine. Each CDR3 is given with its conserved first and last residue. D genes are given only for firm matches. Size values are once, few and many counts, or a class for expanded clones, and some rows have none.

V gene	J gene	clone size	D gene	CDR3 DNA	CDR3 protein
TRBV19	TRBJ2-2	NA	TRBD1	TGTGCCACCCGAGAGAGGGGGCTCACCGGGGAGCTGTTTTTT	CATRERGLTGELFF
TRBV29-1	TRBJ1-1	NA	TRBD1	TGCAGCGTTGAACCGGGACAGGACACTGAAGCTTTCTTT	CSVEPGQDTEAFF
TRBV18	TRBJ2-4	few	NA	TGTGCCAGCTCACTCGGACCCCCCATCGATCTAGCCAAAAACATTCAGTACTTC	CASSLGPPIDLAKNIQYF
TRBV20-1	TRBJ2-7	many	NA	TGCAGTGCTGGGATGTCGGGGTACGAGCAGTACTTC	CSAGMSGYEQYF
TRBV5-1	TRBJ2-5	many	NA	TGCGCCAGCAGCTTGACAGGGTATGAGGAGACCCAGTACTTC	CASSLTGYEETQYF
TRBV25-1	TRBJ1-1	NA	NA	TGTGCCAGCAGTGAATATCGGGTTGCAGCTTTCTTT	CASSEYRVAAFF
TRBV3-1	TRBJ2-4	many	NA	TGTGCCAGCAGCCAAGATTCAGGGAACATTCAGTACTTC	CASSQDSGNIQYF
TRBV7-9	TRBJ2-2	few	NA	TGTGCCAGCAGCCGCCAATATAACGAGAACACCGGGGAGCTGTTTTTT	CASSRQYNENTGELFF
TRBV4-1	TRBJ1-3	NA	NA	TGCGCCAGCAGCGTCAACCACCTCTCTGGAAACACCATATATTTT	CASSVNHLSGNTIYF
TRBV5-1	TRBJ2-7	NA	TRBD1	TGCGCCAGCAGCTTGGCTCAGGGACAGCCCTACGAGCAGTACTTC	CASSLAQGQPYEQYF
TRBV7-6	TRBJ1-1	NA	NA	TGTGCCAGCAGCGCGGGCCCCTCGGGGAACACTGAAGCTTTCTTT	CASSAGPSGNTEAFF
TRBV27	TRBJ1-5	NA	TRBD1	TGTGCCAGCAGTTTAGTTGGGACAGCCAGCAATCAGCCCCAGCATTTT	CASSLVGTASNQPQHF
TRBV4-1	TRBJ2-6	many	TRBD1	TGCGCCAGCAGCAATCGAGGGAGGACAGGGGGCCCTGGGGCCAACGTCCTGACTTTC	CASSNRGRTGGPGANVLTF
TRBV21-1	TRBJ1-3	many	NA	TGTGCCAGCAGCAAAGCGCGACAGGGGCGAGGCTCTGGAAACACCATATATTTT	CASSKARQGRGSGNTIYF
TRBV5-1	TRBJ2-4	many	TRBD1	TGCGCCAGCAGCTTCGGGACAGACAAAAACATTCAGTACTTC	CASSFGTDKNIQYF
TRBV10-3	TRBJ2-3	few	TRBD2	TGTGCCATCAGTGACCGGACTAGCGGGGGGGCGACAGATACGCAGTATTTT	CAISDRTSGGATDTQYF
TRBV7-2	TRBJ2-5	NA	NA	TGTGCCAGCAGCCTAGTTGGGGCGATCCAAGAGACCCAGTACTTC	CASSLVGAIQETQYF
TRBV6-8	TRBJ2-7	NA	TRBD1	TGTGCCAGCAGTTACTCTTTTACAGGGGGCAGCTCCTACGAGCAGTACTTC	CASSYSFTGGSSYEQYF